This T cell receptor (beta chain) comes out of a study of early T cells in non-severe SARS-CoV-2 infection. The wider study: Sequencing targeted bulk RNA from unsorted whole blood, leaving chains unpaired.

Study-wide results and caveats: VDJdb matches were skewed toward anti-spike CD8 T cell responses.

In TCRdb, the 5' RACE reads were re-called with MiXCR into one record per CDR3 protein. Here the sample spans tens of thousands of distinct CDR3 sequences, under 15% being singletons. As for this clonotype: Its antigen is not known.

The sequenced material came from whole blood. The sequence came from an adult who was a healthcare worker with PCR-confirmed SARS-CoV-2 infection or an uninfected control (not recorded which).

The CDR3 loop reads CASAGGSYNEQFF. The CDR3 nucleotides are TGTGCCAGCGCAGGGGGCTCCTACAATGAGCAGTTCTTC. This rearrangement joins TRBV28 to TRBJ2-1, with 7 bases identical to TRBD1. V was pared by 8 bases and J by 0 bases, with 1 base of the junction left unmatched. Germline V gene lookup returns CDR1 MDHEN and CDR2 SYDVKM. This CDR3 has 13 residues.